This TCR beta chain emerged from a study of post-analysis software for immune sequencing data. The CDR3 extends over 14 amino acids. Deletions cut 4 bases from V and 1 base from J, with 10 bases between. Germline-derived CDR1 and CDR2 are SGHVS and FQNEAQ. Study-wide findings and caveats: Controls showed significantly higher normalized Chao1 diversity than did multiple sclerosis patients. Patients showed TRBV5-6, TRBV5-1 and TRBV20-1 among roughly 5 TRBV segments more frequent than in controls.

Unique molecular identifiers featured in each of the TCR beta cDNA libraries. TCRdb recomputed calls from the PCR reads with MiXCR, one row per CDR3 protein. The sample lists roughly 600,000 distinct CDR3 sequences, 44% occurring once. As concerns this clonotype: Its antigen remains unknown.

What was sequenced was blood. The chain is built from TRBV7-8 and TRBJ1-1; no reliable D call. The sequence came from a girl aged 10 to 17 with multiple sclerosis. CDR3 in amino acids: CASSSSRENTEAFF. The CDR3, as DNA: TGTGCCAGCAGCTCCAGTCGAGAGAACACTGAAGCTTTCTTT.